Each of the 11 T cell receptor beta chains below was sequenced from the same sample in a study of liver allograft versus peripheral blood T cells. Study-level background: The authors compared T cell receptor repertoires in transplanted livers with those in the peripheral blood of recipients.

TCRdb analysed the reads with MiXCR anew, one entry per CDR3 protein. The sample includes some 1,800 distinct CDR3 sequences, more than 15% seen only once; the top ten take about 9%. These receptors were obtained from a human patient who had a liver transplant. Part of the T cells may come from the graft donor.

This clonotype is termed large. The gene calls are TRBV28 and TRBJ2-2; D is perhaps TRBD2 (5 bases). This CDR3 has 12 residues. Per germline, CDR1 MDHEN and CDR2 SYDVKM. Trimming shortened V by 6 bases and J by 3 bases, and 5 bases separated the two germline ends. CDR3 coding DNA: TGTGCCAGCAGGAGGGACACCGGGGAGCTGTTTTTT. Translating gives CASRRDTGELFF.

By sample share, this clonotype is large. The V and J genes are TRBV18 and TRBJ2-7; tentatively, D is TRBD1 (6 bases). Trimming shortened V by 6 bases and J by 4 bases, and 19 bases separated the two germline ends. CDR1 KGHSH and CDR2 LQKENI come from the germline V gene. CDR3 length: 15 residues. CDR3 sequence (DNA): TGTGCCAGCTCTCATGACAGGTGGGTTCTATACGAGCAGTACTTC. The encoded protein is CASSHDRWVLYEQYF.

This clonotype was seen ten or more times. V is TRBV28 and J is TRBJ2-2, with D possibly TRBD2 on 6 matching bases. This CDR3 is 13 amino acids long. From germline, CDR1 is MDHEN and CDR2 SYDVKM. V gave up 7 bases and J gave up 7 bases, with 13 bases separating them. The CDR3 bases are TGTGCCAGCAAGGTGGGAGGATACGGGGAGCTGTTTTTT. This translates into CASKVGGYGELFF.

This clonotype is deemed large (0.1 to 1%). The rearrangement joins TRBV7-2 to TRBJ1-6; D is unresolved. Germline loops: CDR1 SGHTA, CDR2 FQGNSA. This CDR3 has 16 residues. The V and J ends lost 3 bases and 5 bases respectively, with 14 bases between them. The CDR3 spells CASSFAGSANNSPLHF. The CDR3, as DNA: TGTGCCAGCAGCTTCGCAGGATCGGCGAATAATTCACCCCTCCACTTT.

This clonotype ranks as large (0.1 to 1%). The rearrangement uses TRBV29-1 and TRBJ2-7, with 10 nucleotides matching TRBD2. The germline CDR1 and CDR2 sequences are SQVTM and ANQGSEA. The V and J ends lost 3 bases and 0 bases, in that order; junction bases with no gene match: 5. This CDR3 comprises 15 residues. The CDR3 is CSVDELAGSSYEQYF. The CDR3 region has the DNA TGCAGCGTTGATGAACTAGCGGGAAGCTCCTACGAGCAGTACTTC.

The chain employs TRBV19 and TRBJ1-1; TRBD1 agrees at 7 bases. Looked up from germline, CDR1 is LNHDA and CDR2 is SQIVND (reference sequence). The CDR3 is made up of 12 amino acids. V lost 2 bases and J lost 10; bases outside the gene matches: 4. The CDR3 is CASSIRQGTAFF. The CDR3, as DNA: TGTGCCAGTAGTATAAGACAGGGTACAGCTTTCTTT.

The V gene is TRBV6-5, the J gene TRBJ2-7, with 11 nucleotides matching TRBD2. Looked up from germline, CDR1 is MNHEY and CDR2 is SVGAGI. With 5 bases clipped from V and 4 bases from J, the junction kept 4 bases outside the gene matches. The CDR3 runs to 14 residues. CDR3: CASSLTSGMYEQYF. In nucleotides, the CDR3 is TGTGCCAGCAGTCTGACTAGCGGGATGTACGAGCAGTACTTC.

Concerning this clonotype itself: A far larger clone is a single base away, which makes a read error likely. The chain joins TRBV6-5 to TRBJ2-7; D is tentatively TRBD1 or TRBD2 (6 bases each). Trimming took off 8 bases at V and 0 bases at J, with 11 bases between the two ends. The CDR3 length is 13 residues. In germline, CDR1 is MNHEY, CDR2 SVGAGI. The CDR3: CASSGGGSYEQYF. Here the CDR3 DNA reads TGTGCCAGCTCCGGAGGGGGCTCCTACGAGCAGTACTTC.

This clonotype ranks as medium-sized. The J gene is TRBJ2-1, the V gene TRBV7-2; the D gene is possibly TRBD1 (5 bases). The germline V and J ends were trimmed by 3 bases and 7 bases, with 13 bases remaining between them. The CDR3 runs 14 residues. From germline, CDR1 is SGHTA and CDR2 FQGNSA. CDR3 DNA sequence: TGTGCCAGCAGCTTTTATCAGGGAAGGAATGAGCAGTTCTTC. Translation gives CASSFYQGRNEQFF.

This clonotype was observed a single time. This chain connects TRBV11-1 to TRBJ2-3, with 7 bases lining up with TRBD2. The V gene's germline CDR1 is SGHAT and CDR2 FQDESV (reference sequence). The V segment lost 1 base and the J segment 2 bases; nucleotides outside the gene matches: 12. This CDR3 contains 18 residues. The CDR3 DNA follows: TGTGCCAGCAGCTTAGTGCCGACTAGCCTACTTACCACAGATACGCAGTATTTT. Translation: CASSLVPTSLLTTDTQYF.

This clonotype has only a few counts. The chain recombines TRBV7-2 with TRBJ1-2; 7 bases map to TRBD1. V was clipped by 1 base and J by 4 bases; unmatched bases: 9. This CDR3 has 16 residues. Germline-derived CDR1 and CDR2 are SGHTA and FQGNSA. CDR3 sequence reads: CASSLGPGQHRYGYTF. CDR3 nucleotide sequence: TGTGCCAGCAGCTTAGGACCGGGACAGCACCGCTATGGCTACACCTTC.